Following are 19 T cell receptor beta chains from one sample sequenced in a study of blood T cell repertoires in COVID-19. Clones were read by immunoSEQ multiplex PCR, and TCRdb kept only the in-frame ones, dropping some. The table includes 150,000 to 190,000 clones, 76% detected once. Sequenced material: peripheral blood. The receptors were sampled from a woman of 80 years or more with acute or convalescent COVID-19.

The CDR3 DNA is TGTGCCAGCAGCCCTGGCGGGGGGACGAGCACTGAAGCTTTCTTT. It is translated as CASSPGGGTSTEAFF. The V and J genes are TRBV11-3 and TRBJ1-1, with D possibly matching TRBD1 (5 bases). The CDR3 spans 15 residues. Trimming left V 5 bases short and J 4 bases short, with 17 bases between. Germline lookup yields CDR1 SGHNT and CDR2 YENEEA. The full variable domain, rest sourced from reference TRBV11-3 and TRBJ1-1, is EAGVVQSPRYKIIEKKQPVAFWCNPISGHNTLYWYLQNLGQGPELLIRYENEEAVDDSQLPKDRFSAERLKGVDSTLKIQPAELGDSAVYLCASSPGGGTSTEAFFGQGTRLTVV.

The chain couples TRBV9 to TRBJ2-3; 8 bases align to TRBD1. Germline values: CDR1 SGDLS, CDR2 YYNGEE. V was clipped by 4 bases and J by 5 bases; unmatched bases: 18. This CDR3 contains 18 residues. The CDR3 sequence is CASSPFAEGTGFVDTQYF. The CDR3 DNA is TGTGCCAGCAGCCCCTTTGCTGAAGGGACAGGTTTCGTAGATACGCAGTATTTT. Full variable domain (remainder filled in from reference TRBV9 and TRBJ2-3): DSGVTQTPKHLITATGQRVTLRCSPRSGDLSVYWYQQSLDQGLQFLIQYYNGEERAKGNILERFSAQQFPDLHSELNLSSLELGDSALYFCASSPFAEGTGFVDTQYFGPGTRLTVL.

V is TRBV11-1 and J is TRBJ2-1, with D possibly being TRBD1 (5 bases). V was clipped by 7 bases and J by 2 bases, with 18 bases between them. Germline CDR1 reads SGHAT; CDR2 reads FQDESV (reference sequence). This CDR3 is built from 16 residues. Here the CDR3 reads CASTSAGHSPYNEQFF. CDR3 nucleotide sequence: TGTGCCAGCACTTCTGCAGGACACTCACCCTACAATGAGCAGTTCTTC.

The chain employs TRBV29-1 and TRBJ2-3; 13 nucleotides agree with TRBD2. The CDR3 runs to 16 residues. Germline V lookup: CDR1 SQVTM, CDR2 ANQGSEA. Unmatched junction bases numbered 5, after V lost 4 bases and J lost 1 base. The CDR3 reads CSVGTSGGRRTDTQYF. As DNA, the CDR3 is TGCAGCGTTGGGACTAGCGGGGGCCGCCGCACAGATACGCAGTATTTT.

The CDR3 bases are TGTGCCAGTCTCTCTGACAGGGGATTAGCTAACTATGGCTACACCTTC. This gives the protein CASLSDRGLANYGYTF. V gene TRBV19 combines with J gene TRBJ1-2; the match to TRBD1 covers 8 bases. The length of the CDR3 is 16 residues. With 8 bases clipped from V and 0 bases from J, the junction kept 11 bases outside the gene matches. Germline values: CDR1 LNHDA, CDR2 SQIVND (reference sequence).

The J gene is TRBJ2-7, the V gene TRBV12-3 or TRBV12-4; 7 positions match TRBD1. The V gene end was trimmed by 5 bases and the J gene end by 5 bases; junction bases not matched to a gene: 3. This CDR3 has 12 amino acids. This chain's CDR3 is CASSPQGNEQYF. The CDR3 nucleotides read TGTGCCAGCAGTCCACAGGGGAACGAGCAGTACTTC.

The chain carries TRBV7-2 and TRBJ2-5; 9 positions match TRBD2. The length of the CDR3 is 16 residues. After removal of 1 base from V and 2 bases from J, the junction contained 5 bases not matched to a gene. The germline CDR1 and CDR2 sequences are SGHTA and FQGNSA. CDR3 DNA sequence: TGTGCCAGCAGCTTAGGATCGGCGGGGGGGCAAGAGACCCAGTACTTC. Protein: CASSLGSAGGQETQYF.

The chain joins TRBV9 to TRBJ1-6; no definite D call. Trimming removed 4 bases at V and 10 bases at J, with 15 bases between. The CDR3 totals 14 residues. In germline, CDR1 is SGDLS, CDR2 YYNGEE. CDR3 sequence: CASSRHTRESPLHF. Here the CDR3 DNA reads TGTGCCAGCAGCCGTCACACAAGGGAGTCACCCCTCCACTTT. The full variable domain, with the rest looked up from reference TRBV9 and TRBJ1-6, is DSGVTQTPKHLITATGQRVTLRCSPRSGDLSVYWYQQSLDQGLQFLIQYYNGEERAKGNILERFSAQQFPDLHSELNLSSLELGDSALYFCASSRHTRESPLHFGNGTRLTVT.

This clone has just one count. This chain joins TRBV10-1 and TRBJ1-2; tentative D call: TRBD1 (6 bases). V was cut by 6 bases and J by 6 bases, with 11 bases left in between. Germline values: CDR1 WNHNN, CDR2 SYGVQD (reference sequence). This CDR3 comprises 12 residues. DNA of the CDR3: TGCGCCAGCAGCGTGGACAGAGATGGCTACACCTTC. Its translation: CASSVDRDGYTF.

The rearrangement uses TRBV5-1 and TRBJ2-1, with TRBD2 identical over 15 bases. The trim removed 1 base at V and 5 bases at J, leaving 7 bases unmatched. In germline, CDR1 is SGHRS, CDR2 YFSETQ. The CDR3 totals 18 residues. The CDR3 DNA reads TGCGCCAGCAGCTTGAATATGGGACTAGCGGGAGGCCACAATGAGCAGTTCTTC. Protein sequence: CASSLNMGLAGGHNEQFF. Full variable domain (remainder filled in from reference TRBV5-1 and TRBJ2-1): KAGVTQTPRYLIKTRGQQVTLSCSPISGHRSVSWYQQTPGQGLQFLFEYFSETQRNKGNFPGRFSGRQFSNSRSEMNVSTLELGDSALYLCASSLNMGLAGGHNEQFFGPGTRLTVL.

V is TRBV10-3 and J is TRBJ2-1; tentative D call: TRBD2 (6 bases). CDR1 is ENHRY, CDR2 SYGVKD, per germline. V dropped 3 bases and J dropped 7 bases, with 19 bases sitting between them. This CDR3 is 16 amino acids long. The CDR3 region has the DNA TGTGCCATCAGTGATAGAACAGCAGGGACTCTGAATGAGCAGTTCTTC. Translated, it gives CAISDRTAGTLNEQFF.

V is TRBV25-1 and J is TRBJ2-5, with D perhaps TRBD1 (6 bases). Trimming removed 4 bases from V and 9 bases from J, with 18 bases in between. Germline assignment: CDR1 MGHDK and CDR2 SYGVNS. There are 14 residues in the CDR3. The CDR3 coding sequence is TGTGCCAGCAGTGGGACAGAGCGCTATCGGGCCCAGTACTTC. This codes for CASSGTERYRAQYF.

The V call is TRBV6-2 or TRBV6-3, the J call TRBJ1-1; D not resolved. Per germline, CDR1 MNHEY and CDR2 SVGEGT. Trimming removed 6 bases from V and 4 bases from J, with 12 bases in between. The CDR3 has 13 residues. CDR3 coding DNA: TGTGCCAGCAGCCCGCTACGGGGCACTGAAGCTTTCTTT. Its protein product is CASSPLRGTEAFF.

The CDR3 region is CASRTPGRGHGYTF. The CDR3 nucleotides read TGTGCCAGCAGGACTCCGGGGAGGGGTCATGGCTACACCTTC. This sequence joins TRBV27 and TRBJ1-2; tentatively, D is TRBD1 (5 bases). Trimming took off 6 bases at V and 6 bases at J, with 17 bases between the two ends. CDR3 length: 14 residues. CDR1 and CDR2 (germline): MNHEY, SMNVEV (reference sequence).

V and J are TRBV19 and TRBJ1-1; weak D call: TRBD1 (5 bases). The CDR3 spans 15 residues. Per germline, CDR1 LNHDA and CDR2 SQIVND (reference sequence). V lost 7 bases, J lost 4 bases, and 19 bases lay in between. CDR3 in DNA: TGTGCCAGTATGGGTTGGTTTGGGGGAGGCACTGAAGCTTTCTTT. It is translated as CASMGWFGGGTEAFF.

Points on this clone: At one of its ends the junction is not consistent with the germline gene, which may arise from a read error. This chain links TRBV10-3 with TRBJ2-2; TRBD2 is a possible D gene (6 bases). The CDR3 loop spans 14 amino acids. Germline values: CDR1 ENHRY, CDR2 SYGVKD. CDR3 sequence (DNA): TGTGCCATCAATGAGGAGGGCAACACCGGGGAGCTGTTTTTT. Translating it yields CAINEEGNTGELFF.

V gene TRBV27 combines with J gene TRBJ2-2; D may be TRBD1 (6 bases). V was shortened by 5 bases and J by 11 bases, with 18 bases between the two germline ends. CDR1 is MNHEY, CDR2 SMNVEV, per germline (reference sequence). The CDR3 totals 14 residues. The CDR3 DNA follows: TGTGCCAGCAGTACTAGACAGGACCTAGGAGAGCTGTTTTTT. Protein product: CASSTRQDLGELFF.

V usage is TRBV7-9 and J usage is TRBJ1-1, with D possibly matching TRBD1 (5 bases). The germline gives CDR1 SEHNR, CDR2 FQNEAQ (reference sequence). This CDR3 is built from 13 residues. Trimming pared 6 bases from V and 3 bases from J, leaving 11 bases between. The CDR3 region has the DNA TGTGCCAGCAGAGAGGACACTGACACTGAAGCTTTCTTT. Encoded protein: CASREDTDTEAFF.

The rearrangement joins TRBV18 to TRBJ2-3, with TRBD2 matching over 13 bases. CDR1 and CDR2 from the germline V gene are KGHSH and LQKENI. V shed 3 bases, J shed 2 bases, and the junction held 8 bases outside the gene matches. The CDR3 has 18 amino acids. CDR3 sequence: CASSPSLLAGGITDTQYF. The CDR3 DNA reads as TGTGCCAGCTCACCTTCTCTACTAGCGGGGGGGATCACAGATACGCAGTATTTT.